This passage covers 12 T cell receptor beta chains from one sample sequenced in a study of technical replicates of blood from a few donors. Generated by immunoSEQ multiplex PCR, the TCRdb table keeps only in-frame clones and is missing some. The profile shows about 93,000 clones, around 95% of them singletons. Sequences were obtained from T cells isolated from PBMCs. Receptors originate from a human donor in good health.

This chain links TRBV7-8 with TRBJ1-5; tentative D call: TRBD1 (5 bases). Germline loops: CDR1 SGHVS, CDR2 FQNEAQ. The CDR3 totals 16 residues. The V gene lost 3 bases and the J gene lost 4 bases, with 16 bases spanning the gap. The DNA of the CDR3 is TGTGCCAGCAGCTTGTGGGTTACAGGAGGGAATCAGCCCCAGCATTTT. This codes for CASSLWVTGGNQPQHF.

This chain uses TRBV4-1 with TRBJ1-2; D might be TRBD1 (5 bases). The CDR3 is 16 amino acids. Germline V gives CDR1 MGHRA, CDR2 YSYEKL. V lost 2 bases and J 1 base, leaving 14 bases between the germline ends. In nucleotides, the CDR3 is TGCGCCAGCAGCCAATCGGACACGGCTTATAACTATGGCTACACCTTC. This gives the protein CASSQSDTAYNYGYTF.

This rearrangement joins TRBV9 to TRBJ1-2; no clear D. This CDR3 has 12 residues. Per the germline V gene, CDR1 is SGDLS and CDR2 is YYNGEE. V dropped 3 bases and J dropped 1 base, with 4 bases sitting between them. CDR3 sequence reads: CASSASNYGYTF. The DNA of the CDR3 is TGTGCCAGCAGCGCCAGTAACTATGGCTACACCTTC.

The chain recombines TRBV6-4 with TRBJ2-2, with a possible D match to TRBD2 (5 bases). CDR1 MRHNA and CDR2 SNTAGT come from the germline V gene. The CDR3 is 13 amino acids. Between the trimmed V and J ends, which lost 3 bases and 4 bases, there was a span of 6 bases. In DNA form, the CDR3 reads TGTGCCAGCAGTGAGGGGAGCACCGGGGAGCTGTTTTTT. This translates into CASSEGSTGELFF.

The chain uses TRBV5-5 and TRBJ1-2, with 10 bases identical to TRBD1. This CDR3 contains 16 residues. The junction had 10 bases not matched to a gene; V was cut back by 4 bases and J by 4 bases. Germline V CDR1 and CDR2: SGHKS, YYEKEE (reference sequence). The CDR3, as DNA: TGTGCCAGCAGCGCAGCCGGGACAGGGGCAGTCTATGGCTACACCTTC. It is translated as CASSAAGTGAVYGYTF.

V gene TRBV6-1 combines with J gene TRBJ2-1, with 10 bases aligning to TRBD2. Germline loops: CDR1 MNHNS, CDR2 SASEGT. The J segment lost 9 bases and the V segment lost 7 bases, leaving 6 bases of the junction unmatched. This CDR3 spans 13 amino acids. The CDR3 spells CASTLAGVLEQFF. CDR3 DNA sequence: TGTGCCAGCACGCTAGCGGGAGTTCTTGAGCAGTTCTTC.

The V gene is TRBV11-1, the J gene TRBJ1-2; TRBD1 is a possible D gene (6 bases). The V and J ends lost 3 bases and 5 bases respectively, with 10 bases between them. Germline V gene sequence: CDR1 SGHAT, CDR2 FQDESV (reference sequence). The CDR3 extends over 13 amino acids. The CDR3 spells CASSFTTGYGYTF. The CDR3 DNA reads TGTGCCAGCAGCTTTACTACAGGGTATGGCTACACCTTC.

This sequence joins TRBV9 and TRBJ2-3, with 15 bases identical to TRBD2. Looked up from germline, CDR1 is SGDLS and CDR2 is YYNGEE. The CDR3 runs 13 residues. Trimming took 4 bases from V and 14 from J; bases not matched to a gene: 5. CDR3 loop: CASSRGLAGGWYF. CDR3 DNA: TGTGCCAGCAGCAGAGGACTAGCGGGGGGGTGGTATTTT.

The genes are TRBV2 and TRBJ2-7; the D gene is possibly TRBD1 (6 bases). Germline values: CDR1 SNHLY, CDR2 FYNNEI. This CDR3 is 15 amino acids long. Trimming shortened V by 0 bases and J by 6 bases, and 15 bases separated the two germline ends. As DNA, the CDR3 is TGTGCCAGCAGTGAAGCGCTTTCAGGGGCGACCGAGCAGTACTTC. It specifies CASSEALSGATEQYF.

This chain connects TRBV14 to TRBJ2-1, with 8 bases that match TRBD2. This CDR3 is built from 15 residues. The trim removed 1 base at V and 3 bases at J, leaving 2 bases unmatched. Germline V lookup: CDR1 SGHDN, CDR2 FVKESK. The CDR3 DNA sequence: TGTGCCAGCAGCCAAGCCCGGGAGGGCTACAATGAGCAGTTCTTC. It is translated as CASSQAREGYNEQFF.

V usage is TRBV15 and J usage is TRBJ1-5; D is perhaps TRBD1 (5 bases). Germline assignment: CDR1 LNHNV and CDR2 YYDKDF (reference sequence). Trimming stripped 3 bases from V and 4 bases from J, with 13 bases between. CDR3 length equals 15 residues. CDR3 loop: CATSRQGGNNQPQHF. CDR3 coding DNA: TGTGCCACCAGCAGGCAGGGAGGGAATAATCAGCCCCAGCATTTT.

This clone was seen a single time. The gene calls are TRBV29-1 and TRBJ1-1; maybe TRBD1 (6 bases). CDR3 length equals 15 residues. Trimming cost V 1 base and J 4 bases, with 16 bases left between them. The germline CDR1 and CDR2 sequences are SQVTM and ANQGSEA. CDR3 in amino acids: CSVEGLRQAPTEAFF. CDR3 DNA sequence: TGCAGCGTTGAAGGGCTAAGACAGGCTCCCACTGAAGCTTTCTTT.